This T cell receptor (beta chain) was sequenced during a study of blood T cell repertoires in COVID-19. Trimming at V came to 2 bases and at J to 6 bases, leaving 10 bases not matched to a gene. The CDR3 has 17 residues. Germline V gene lookup returns CDR1 WNHNN and CDR2 SYGVQD (reference sequence). This table comes from immunoSEQ multiplex PCR, and its TCRdb copy is limited to in-frame clones, with some not included. The data show over 150,000 clones, less than 90% seen once. This TCR derives from a woman in her fifties or sixties who had recovered from COVID-19. The rearrangement uses TRBV10-1 and TRBJ2-3, with 11 bases identical to TRBD2. The specimen sequenced was PBMCs or T cells enriched from blood (not recorded which). CDR3 DNA sequence: TGCGCCAGCAGTGAGAATTTAGCGGGAGGGCCGGCGGATACGCAGTATTTT. Translating it yields CASSENLAGGPADTQYF.